The 10 T cell receptor beta chains reported below all come from one sample, sequenced in a study of blood T cell repertoires in COVID-19 (dated by TCRdb to about 2020). To prepare the library, the immunoSEQ multiplex PCR assay was applied. What TCRdb holds here is the immuneACCESS table cut down to in-frame rearrangements. Part of the clones is not present; checked against another copy, under half of the missing clones reflect an unresolved V gene, and the others are unexplained. Within this sample are about 75,000 clones, with about 74% of them counted one time only. The top ten hold 2.5% to 3% of the sample. Sample: peripheral blood. The receptors come from a human donor with acute or convalescent COVID-19. The donor label of this sample is uncertain.

V is TRBV6-5 and J is TRBJ2-3, with TRBD1 matching 12 bases. This CDR3 has 15 residues. Germline CDR1 MNHEY, CDR2 SVGAGI. J lost 5 bases, V lost 6 bases, and 6 bases had no gene match. The CDR3 DNA sequence: TGTGCCAGCAGCGGGGGGGACAGGGGGCTAGATACGCAGTATTTT. It encodes CASSGGDRGLDTQYF.

This clone was seen a handful of times. One end of the junction does not line up with germline, which may come from a read error. The gene calls are TRBV18 and TRBJ2-1; D call uncertain. CDR1 is KGHSH, CDR2 LQKENI, per germline. The CDR3 is 12 amino acids. The CDR3 here is CASSPNDNEQFF. The CDR3 bases are TGTGCCAGCTCACCCAACGACAACGAGCAGTTCTTC.

The chain uses TRBV29-1 and TRBJ1-2; possible D gene TRBD1, 5 bases. V was shortened by 6 bases and J by 0 bases, with 8 bases between the two germline ends. The CDR3 spans 12 residues. Germline V gene data show CDR1 as SQVTM and CDR2 as ANQGSEA. CDR3 DNA: TGCAGCGTGCGGGGGGCTAACTATGGCTACACCTTC. It is translated as CSVRGANYGYTF. Combining the CDR3 with reference TRBV29-1 and TRBJ1-2 gives the whole variable domain SAVISQKPSRDICQRGTSLTIQCQVDSQVTMMFWYRQQPGQSLTLIATANQGSEATYESGFVIDKFPISRPNLTFSTLTVSNMSPEDSSIYLCSVRGANYGYTFGSGTRLTVV.

This clone was seen a single time. The genes are TRBV28 and TRBJ1-5; D gene unclear. Germline values: CDR1 MDHEN, CDR2 SYDVKM. This CDR3 is 15 amino acids long. V was clipped by 4 bases and J by 6 bases, with 16 bases between them. The CDR3 region has the DNA TGTGCCAGCAGTTGGGCCGGGGTGAGTGCTCAGCCCCAGCATTTT. Translating gives CASSWAGVSAQPQHF.

The V call is TRBV29-1, the J call TRBJ1-1; no firm D call. Germline CDR1 and CDR2: SQVTM and ANQGSEA. CDR3 length: 13 amino acids. V was cut by 4 bases and J by 5 bases, with 14 bases left in between. The CDR3, as DNA: TGCAGCGTTGGCCGGAAGGCGGGGACTGAAGCTTTCTTT. Protein product: CSVGRKAGTEAFF.

This chain joins TRBV18 and TRBJ2-6, with D possibly matching TRBD1 (6 bases). Trimming removed 2 bases at V and 4 bases at J, with 12 bases between. CDR3 length: 16 amino acids. CDR1 is KGHSH, CDR2 LQKENI, per germline. CDR3 sequence: CASSPIQGTGANVLTF. The DNA of the CDR3 is TGTGCCAGCTCACCAATACAGGGCACCGGGGCCAACGTCCTGACTTTC.

The table lists this clone with a few counts. The CDR3 loop is CASLMTGESRVAFF. The CDR3 DNA reads TGTGCCAGCCTTATGACAGGGGAATCTCGAGTGGCTTTCTTT. The chain is built from TRBV19 and TRBJ1-1, with TRBD1 matching 8 bases. This CDR3 contains 14 residues. With V trimmed by 9 bases and J by 11 bases, 17 bases remained unmatched. In germline, CDR1 is LNHDA, CDR2 SQIVND (reference sequence).

The rearrangement joins TRBV19 to TRBJ2-1; 7 bases agree with TRBD1. The junction had 8 bases not matched to a gene; V was cut back by 6 bases and J by 0 bases. Germline values: CDR1 LNHDA, CDR2 SQIVND (reference sequence). The CDR3 is made up of 16 amino acids. The CDR3 region has the DNA TGTGCCAGTAGCCCTCAGGGGGTGAACTCCTACAATGAGCAGTTCTTC. Translating gives CASSPQGVNSYNEQFF.

Worth noting for this clone: An end of the junction does not agree with germline; a read error may underlie this. This chain links TRBV30 with TRBJ1-4; 7 positions match TRBD1. The CDR3 covers 11 residues. Germline loops: CDR1 GTSNPN, CDR2 SVGIG (reference sequence). CDR3 nucleotides: TGTGCCTGGAGTGGGACAGGCCCAGCAGCATTT. It translates to CAWSGTGPAAF.

The chain uses TRBV7-2 and TRBJ2-1; a weak D match, TRBD2 (6 bases). Trimming cost V 3 bases and J 10 bases, with 13 bases left between them. The CDR3 spans 13 residues. CDR1 SGHTA and CDR2 FQGNSA come from the germline V gene. This CDR3 reads CASSFSVGGEQFF. CDR3 in DNA: TGTGCCAGCAGCTTCAGTGTGGGGGGAGAGCAGTTCTTC.